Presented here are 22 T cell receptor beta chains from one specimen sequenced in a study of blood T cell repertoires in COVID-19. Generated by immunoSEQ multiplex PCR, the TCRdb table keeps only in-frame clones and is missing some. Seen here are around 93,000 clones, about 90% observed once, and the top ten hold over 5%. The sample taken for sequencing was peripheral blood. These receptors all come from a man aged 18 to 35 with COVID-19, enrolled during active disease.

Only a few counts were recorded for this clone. CDR3 residues: CASSASGVQETQYF. CDR3 nucleotides: TGTGCCAGCAGCGCATCCGGAGTACAAGAGACCCAGTACTTC. The chain carries TRBV9 and TRBJ2-5; no definite D call. Germline-derived CDR1 and CDR2 are SGDLS and YYNGEE. Trimming took 3 bases from V and 2 from J, leaving 11 bases between them. CDR3 length: 14 amino acids.

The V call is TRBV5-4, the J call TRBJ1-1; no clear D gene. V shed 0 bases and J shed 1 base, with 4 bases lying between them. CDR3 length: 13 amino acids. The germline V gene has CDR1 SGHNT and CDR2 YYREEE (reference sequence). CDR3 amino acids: CASSLEANTEAFF. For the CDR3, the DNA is TGTGCCAGCAGCTTGGAAGCGAACACTGAAGCTTTCTTT. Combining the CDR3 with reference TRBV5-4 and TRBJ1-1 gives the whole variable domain ETGVTQSPTHLIKTRGQQVTLRCSSQSGHNTVSWYQQALGQGPQFIFQYYREEENGRGNFPPRFSGLQFPNYSSELNVNALELDDSALYLCASSLEANTEAFFGQGTRLTVV.

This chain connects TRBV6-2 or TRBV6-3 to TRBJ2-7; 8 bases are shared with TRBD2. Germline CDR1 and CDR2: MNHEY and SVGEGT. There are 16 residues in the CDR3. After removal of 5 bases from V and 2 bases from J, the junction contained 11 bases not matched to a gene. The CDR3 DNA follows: TGTGCCAGCAGTGCCCGACTAGCGTCACGCACCTACGAGCAGTACTTC. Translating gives CASSARLASRTYEQYF.

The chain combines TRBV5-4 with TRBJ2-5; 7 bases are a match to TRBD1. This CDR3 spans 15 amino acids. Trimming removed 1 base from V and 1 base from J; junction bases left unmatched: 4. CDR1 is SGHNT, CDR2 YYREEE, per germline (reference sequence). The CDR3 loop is CASSLRTGFQETQYF. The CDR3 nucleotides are TGTGCCAGCAGCTTGAGGACAGGCTTCCAAGAGACCCAGTACTTC.

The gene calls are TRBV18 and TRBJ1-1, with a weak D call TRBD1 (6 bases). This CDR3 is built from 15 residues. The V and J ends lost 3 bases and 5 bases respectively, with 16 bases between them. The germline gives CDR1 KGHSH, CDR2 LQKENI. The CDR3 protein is CASSPGSIRGTEAFF. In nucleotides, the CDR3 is TGTGCCAGCTCACCGGGATCGATCAGGGGTACTGAAGCTTTCTTT.

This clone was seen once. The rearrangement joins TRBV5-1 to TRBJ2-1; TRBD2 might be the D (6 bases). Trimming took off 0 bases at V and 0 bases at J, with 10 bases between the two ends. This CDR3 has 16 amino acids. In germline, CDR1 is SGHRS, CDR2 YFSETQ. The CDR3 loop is CASSLAAGSSYNEQFF. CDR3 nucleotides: TGCGCCAGCAGCTTGGCCGCGGGAAGCTCCTACAATGAGCAGTTCTTC.

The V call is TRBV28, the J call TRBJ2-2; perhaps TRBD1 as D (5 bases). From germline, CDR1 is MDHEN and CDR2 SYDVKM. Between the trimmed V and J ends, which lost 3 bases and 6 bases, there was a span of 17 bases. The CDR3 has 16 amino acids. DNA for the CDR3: TGTGCCAGCAGTTTGCCGCTGGACATACGTGCCGGGGAGCTGTTTTTT. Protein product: CASSLPLDIRAGELFF.

The CDR3 region has the DNA TGTGCCAGCAGCTTAGCAAACGGGTATAATTCACCCCTCCACTTT. It encodes CASSLANGYNSPLHF. J is TRBJ1-6 and V is TRBV7-9; D is ambiguous. Per the germline V gene, CDR1 is SEHNR and CDR2 is FQNEAQ (reference sequence). CDR3 length: 15 amino acids. Trimming stripped 0 bases from V and 4 bases from J, with 7 bases between. Together with reference TRBV7-9 and TRBJ1-6, the CDR3 gives the full variable domain: DTGVSQNPRHKITKRGQNVTFRCDPISEHNRLYWYRQTLGQGPEFLTYFQNEAQLEKSRLLSDRFSAERPKGSFSTLEIQRTEQGDSAMYLCASSLANGYNSPLHFGNGTRLTVT.

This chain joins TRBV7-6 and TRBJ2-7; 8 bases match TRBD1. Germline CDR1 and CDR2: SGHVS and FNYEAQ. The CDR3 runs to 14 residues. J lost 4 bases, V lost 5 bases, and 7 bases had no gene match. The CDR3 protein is CASSPSDRAYEQYF. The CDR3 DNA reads TGTGCCAGCAGCCCTTCGGACAGGGCGTACGAGCAGTACTTC.

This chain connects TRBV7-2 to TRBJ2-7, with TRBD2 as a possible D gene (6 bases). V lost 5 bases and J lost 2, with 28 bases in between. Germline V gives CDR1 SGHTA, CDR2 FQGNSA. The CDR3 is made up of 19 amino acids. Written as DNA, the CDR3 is TGTGCCAGCAGCCTTTCTAGCGTTGGGCTAGCCGACCACACCTACGAGCAGTACTTC. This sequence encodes CASSLSSVGLADHTYEQYF.

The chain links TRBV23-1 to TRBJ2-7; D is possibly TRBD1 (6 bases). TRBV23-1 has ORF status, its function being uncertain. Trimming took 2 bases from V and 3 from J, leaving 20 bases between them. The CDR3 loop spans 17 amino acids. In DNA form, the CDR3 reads TGCGCCAGCAGTCAACGCCCGCGACAGACAGGACTCTACGAGCAGTACTTC. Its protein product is CASSQRPRQTGLYEQYF.

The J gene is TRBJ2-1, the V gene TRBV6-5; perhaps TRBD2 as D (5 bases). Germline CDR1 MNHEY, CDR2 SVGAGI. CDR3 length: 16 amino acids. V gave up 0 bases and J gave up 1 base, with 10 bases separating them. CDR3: CASSYSGLRSYNEQFF. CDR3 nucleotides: TGTGCCAGCAGTTACTCCGGACTTCGTTCCTACAATGAGCAGTTCTTC.

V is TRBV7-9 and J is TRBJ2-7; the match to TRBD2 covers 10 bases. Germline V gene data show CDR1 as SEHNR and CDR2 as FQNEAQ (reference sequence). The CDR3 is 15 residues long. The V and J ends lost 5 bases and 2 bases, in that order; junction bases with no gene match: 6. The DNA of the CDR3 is TGTGCCAGCAGCAAAACTAGCGGGACCACCTACGAGCAGTACTTC. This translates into CASSKTSGTTYEQYF. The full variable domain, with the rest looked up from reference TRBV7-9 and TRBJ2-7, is DTGVSQNPRHKITKRGQNVTFRCDPISEHNRLYWYRQTLGQGPEFLTYFQNEAQLEKSRLLSDRFSAERPKGSFSTLEIQRTEQGDSAMYLCASSKTSGTTYEQYFGPGTRLTVT.

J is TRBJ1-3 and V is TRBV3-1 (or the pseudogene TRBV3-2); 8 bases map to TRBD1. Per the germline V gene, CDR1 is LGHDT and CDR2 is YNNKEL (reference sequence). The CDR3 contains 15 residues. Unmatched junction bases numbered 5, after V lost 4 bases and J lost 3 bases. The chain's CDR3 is CASSPPQGDGNTIYF. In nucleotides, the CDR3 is TGTGCCAGCAGCCCCCCACAGGGGGATGGAAACACCATATATTTT.

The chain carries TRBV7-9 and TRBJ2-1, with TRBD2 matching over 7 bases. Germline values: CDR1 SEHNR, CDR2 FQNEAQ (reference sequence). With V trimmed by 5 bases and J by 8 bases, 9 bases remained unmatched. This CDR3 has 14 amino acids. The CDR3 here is CASSSGTQPDEQFF. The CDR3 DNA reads TGTGCCAGCAGCAGCGGGACTCAACCCGATGAGCAGTTCTTC. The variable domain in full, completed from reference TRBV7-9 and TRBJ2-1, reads DTGVSQNPRHKITKRGQNVTFRCDPISEHNRLYWYRQTLGQGPEFLTYFQNEAQLEKSRLLSDRFSAERPKGSFSTLEIQRTEQGDSAMYLCASSSGTQPDEQFFGPGTRLTVL.

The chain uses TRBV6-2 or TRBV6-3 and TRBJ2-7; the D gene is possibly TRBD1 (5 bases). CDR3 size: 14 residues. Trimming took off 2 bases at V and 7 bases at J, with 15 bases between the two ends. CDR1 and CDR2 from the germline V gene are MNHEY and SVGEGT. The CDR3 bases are TGTGCCAGCAGTTACGTGCCAGGGTTGCGGGAGCAGTACTTC. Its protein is CASSYVPGLREQYF.

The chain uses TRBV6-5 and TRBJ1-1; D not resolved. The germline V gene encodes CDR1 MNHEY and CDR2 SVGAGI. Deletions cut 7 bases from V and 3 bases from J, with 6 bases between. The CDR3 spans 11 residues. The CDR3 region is CASMRDTEAFF. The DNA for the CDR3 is TGTGCCAGCATGCGGGACACTGAAGCTTTCTTT.

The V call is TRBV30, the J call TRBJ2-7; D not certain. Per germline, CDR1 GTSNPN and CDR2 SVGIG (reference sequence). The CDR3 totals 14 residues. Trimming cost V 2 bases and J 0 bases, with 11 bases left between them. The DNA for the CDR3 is TGTGCCTGGAGTAATGCCAGAAGCTCCTACGAGCAGTACTTC. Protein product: CAWSNARSSYEQYF.

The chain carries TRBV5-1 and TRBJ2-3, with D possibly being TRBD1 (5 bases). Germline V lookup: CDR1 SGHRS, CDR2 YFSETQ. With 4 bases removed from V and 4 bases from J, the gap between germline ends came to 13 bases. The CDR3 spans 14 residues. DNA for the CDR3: TGCGCCAGCAGCCGAATCGACAGTCCAGATACGCAGTATTTT. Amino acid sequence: CASSRIDSPDTQYF. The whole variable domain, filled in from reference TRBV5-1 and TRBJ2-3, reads KAGVTQTPRYLIKTRGQQVTLSCSPISGHRSVSWYQQTPGQGLQFLFEYFSETQRNKGNFPGRFSGRQFSNSRSEMNVSTLELGDSALYLCASSRIDSPDTQYFGPGTRLTVL.

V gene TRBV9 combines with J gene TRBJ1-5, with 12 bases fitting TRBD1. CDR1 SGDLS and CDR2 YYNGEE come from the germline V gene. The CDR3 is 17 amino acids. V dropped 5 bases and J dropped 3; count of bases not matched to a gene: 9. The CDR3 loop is CASSPGTGGAINQPQHF. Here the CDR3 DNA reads TGTGCCAGCAGTCCCGGGACAGGGGGCGCGATCAATCAGCCCCAGCATTTT.

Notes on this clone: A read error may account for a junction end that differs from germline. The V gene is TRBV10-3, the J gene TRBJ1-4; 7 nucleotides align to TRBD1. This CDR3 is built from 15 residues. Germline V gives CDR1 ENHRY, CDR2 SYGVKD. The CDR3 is CAISEGRGQAEKLLF. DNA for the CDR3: TGTGCCATCAGTGAAGGTCGAGGACAGGCTGAAAAACTGCTTTTT.

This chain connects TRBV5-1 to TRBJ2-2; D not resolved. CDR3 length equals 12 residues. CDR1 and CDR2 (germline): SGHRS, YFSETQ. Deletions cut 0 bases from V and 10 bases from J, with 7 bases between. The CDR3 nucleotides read TGCGCCAGCAGCTTGGGGCAGGTGGAGCTGTTTTTT. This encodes CASSLGQVELFF.